A single sample gave rise to the 21 T cell receptor beta chains below, sequenced in a study of T-cell reconstitution after alpha-beta-depleted transplantation in children. Preparation of the TCRbeta library involved a method that used unique molecular identifiers. TCRdb re-called the PCR reads through MiXCR, storing one row per CDR3 protein. Of about 600,000 distinct CDR3 sequences in the sample, 20% to 25% were seen once. The source material was PBMCs, mostly from graft donor cells, sampled 360 days after TCRalphabeta/CD19-depleted stem cell transplant. The receptors stem from a boy under two years old who had a stem cell transplant for acute myeloid leukemia, so the T cells may come from the graft donor.

About this clonotype: This may stem from a read error, because a much larger clone lies one nucleotide away. The CDR3 does not end in the conserved phenylalanine or tryptophan, so this is likely a read error. The V gene is TRBV7-2, the J gene TRBJ1-4; 9 positions match TRBD1. J was trimmed by 3 bases and V by 5 bases; bases with no gene match: 4. Germline loops: CDR1 SGHTA, CDR2 FQGNSA. The CDR3 loop spans 15 amino acids. CDR3 nucleotides: TGTGCCAGCAGCCGCCGACAGGGGGCTAATGAAAAACTGTTTATT. Its translation is CASSRRQGANEKLFI.

This clonotype has only a few counts. The V gene is TRBV10-3, the J gene TRBJ2-5; D is ambiguous. The germline V gene has CDR1 ENHRY and CDR2 SYGVKD. V lost 3 bases and J lost 1, with 9 bases in between. The CDR3 runs 14 residues. Here the CDR3 DNA reads TGTGCCATCAGTGACGGACGGATCCAAGAGACCCAGTACTTC. Encoded protein: CAISDGRIQETQYF.

This chain connects TRBV5-1 to TRBJ2-7; TRBD1 might be the D (5 bases). Trimming cost V 0 bases and J 4 bases, with 14 bases left between them. CDR1 and CDR2 from the germline V gene are SGHRS and YFSETQ. The CDR3 is 15 amino acids. Here the CDR3 reads CASSLVAGQGYEQYF. In DNA form, the CDR3 reads TGCGCCAGCAGCTTGGTGGCAGGGCAAGGGTACGAGCAGTACTTC.

This clonotype has a count of ten or more. CDR3 bases: TGTGCCAGCAGTCACCCCGGGGTAGAAGAGACCCAGTACTTC. Its translation is CASSHPGVEETQYF. The chain uses TRBV6-2 or TRBV6-3 and TRBJ2-5; TRBD2 might be the D (5 bases). V lost 5 bases and J 3 bases, leaving 13 bases between the germline ends. CDR1 is MNHEY, CDR2 SVGEGT, per germline. The CDR3 is 14 residues long.

This clonotype was counted a single time. The chain employs TRBV4-3 and TRBJ2-1; D is undetermined. The germline V gene encodes CDR1 LGHNA and CDR2 YSLEER. The CDR3 runs to 13 residues. Trimming pared 5 bases from V and 10 bases from J, leaving 15 bases between. The chain's CDR3 is CASSFRKGTEQFF. The CDR3, as DNA: TGCGCCAGCAGCTTCCGAAAGGGCACAGAGCAGTTCTTC.

This clonotype is a singleton in its sample. The genes are TRBV5-1 and TRBJ2-7; D is perhaps TRBD1 (5 bases). Trimming left V 4 bases short and J 4 bases short, with 24 bases between. CDR1 and CDR2 (germline): SGHRS, YFSETQ. The CDR3 sequence is 17 residues long. The CDR3 protein is CASSHFPIDSSRYEQYF. CDR3 bases: TGCGCCAGCAGCCACTTCCCCATCGACAGTTCGCGGTACGAGCAGTACTTC.

The chain has TRBV28 and TRBJ1-2; D gene uncertain. The CDR3 extends over 13 amino acids. The germline V and J ends were trimmed by 6 bases and 5 bases, with 13 bases remaining between them. CDR1 is MDHEN and CDR2 is SYDVKM in the germline V gene. The CDR3 spells CASRGRPRYGYTF. In DNA, the CDR3 is TGTGCCAGCAGGGGCCGACCTAGGTATGGCTACACCTTC.

This clonotype was picked up many times. The CDR3, as DNA: TGCGCCAGCACCCAGGTGGAGAACACTGAAGCTTTCTTT. Protein product: CASTQVENTEAFF. The chain carries TRBV4-1 and TRBJ1-1, with D unclear. Looked up from germline, CDR1 is MGHRA and CDR2 is YSYEKL. The CDR3 spans 13 residues. Trimming stripped 7 bases from V and 1 base from J, with 10 bases between.

This clonotype was seen ten or more times. The chain joins TRBV12-3 or TRBV12-4 to TRBJ2-1; a possible D gene is TRBD2 (5 bases). Trimming shortened V by 7 bases and J by 7 bases, and 17 bases separated the two germline ends. The CDR3 has 14 residues. The DNA of the CDR3 is TGTGCCAGCACTAGGACCCCAGGCGGGAATGAGCAGTTCTTC. Translation gives CASTRTPGGNEQFF.

This clonotype was found a few times. The genes are TRBV12-3 or TRBV12-4 and TRBJ1-3; TRBD1 agrees at 11 bases. V gave up 4 bases and J gave up 7 bases; unmatched junction bases: 6. This CDR3 spans 15 amino acids. Here the CDR3 reads CASSSRGQGVNTIYF. CDR3 in DNA: TGTGCCAGCAGTTCCCGGGGACAGGGGGTTAACACCATATATTTT.

This clonotype came up many times. The gene calls are TRBV12-3 or TRBV12-4 and TRBJ2-7, with a weak D call TRBD1 (6 bases). This CDR3 is 13 amino acids long. V lost 6 bases to trimming and J lost 5 bases, with 14 bases between them. The CDR3 bases are TGTGCCAGCAGAAAAGGGACAACGGACGAGCAGTACGTC. Its protein is CASRKGTTDEQYV.

In its sample, this clonotype was seen a few times. The chain carries TRBV5-1 and TRBJ2-1; the D gene could be TRBD1 or TRBD2 (5 bases each). The CDR3 is made up of 15 amino acids. Germline V lookup: CDR1 SGHRS, CDR2 YFSETQ. Trimming shortened V by 2 bases and J by 2 bases, and 11 bases separated the two germline ends. In nucleotides, the CDR3 is TGCGCCAGCAGCTTAGGGGACGGGGCCTACAATGAGCAGTTCTTC. Protein sequence: CASSLGDGAYNEQFF.

The CDR3 protein is CASSLLVGQNQPQHF. In DNA form, the CDR3 reads TGTGCCAGCAGTCTCCTGGTCGGACAGAATCAGCCCCAGCATTTT. The chain recombines TRBV6-1 with TRBJ1-5, with D tentatively TRBD1 (6 bases). The germline gives CDR1 MNHNS, CDR2 SASEGT. The CDR3 runs to 15 residues. V was cut by 5 bases and J by 4 bases, with 15 bases left in between.

V is TRBV20-1 and J is TRBJ2-5; 10 positions agree with TRBD2. With V trimmed by 6 bases and J by 4 bases, 17 bases remained unmatched. The CDR3 consists of 17 residues. Germline V gene data show CDR1 as DFQATT and CDR2 as SNEGSKA (reference sequence). CDR3 nucleotide sequence: TGCAGTGCAGGACACCCTCAGCGGGGGGGCTTTACAGAGACCCAGTACTTC. This gives the protein CSAGHPQRGGFTETQYF.

At least ten counts were recorded for this clonotype. This chain links TRBV7-2 with TRBJ2-7; tentatively, D is TRBD1 (5 bases). V lost 1 base and J lost 5, with 6 bases in between. CDR1 and CDR2 (germline): SGHTA, FQGNSA. This CDR3 is built from 12 residues. In DNA form, the CDR3 reads TGTGCCAGCAGCTTAGAGGGGAACGAGCAGTACTTC. This codes for CASSLEGNEQYF.

This clonotype was observed many times. The chain joins TRBV20-1 to TRBJ2-1, with TRBD1 matching over 8 bases. The CDR3 is 14 residues long. CDR1 is DFQATT and CDR2 is SNEGSKA in the germline V gene (reference sequence). CDR3 nucleotide sequence: TGCAGGTCCACGACAGGGGTTGCGGACAATGAGCAGTTCTTC. Translating it yields CRSTTGVADNEQFF.

V usage is TRBV6-1 and J usage is TRBJ2-3; D possibly uses TRBD1 or TRBD2 (5 bases each). The CDR3 is made up of 18 amino acids. CDR1 and CDR2 from the germline V gene are MNHNS and SASEGT. Trimming stripped 6 bases from V and 2 bases from J, with 24 bases between. CDR3 sequence reads: CASSHSAGPLGATDTQYF. The CDR3 DNA follows: TGTGCCAGCAGCCATAGTGCCGGGCCCCTCGGGGCCACAGATACGCAGTATTTT.

This rearrangement joins TRBV12-3 or TRBV12-4 to TRBJ2-5; maybe TRBD2 (5 bases). V lost 3 bases to trimming and J lost 1 base, with 12 bases between them. The CDR3 sequence is 15 residues long. The CDR3 nucleotides read TGTGCCAGCAGTTTGCGGGCCGTCCGCCAAGAGACCCAGTACTTC. Amino acid sequence: CASSLRAVRQETQYF.

Many counts were recorded for this clonotype. This chain connects TRBV7-2 to TRBJ2-2, with D unclear. V was shortened by 3 bases and J by 1 base, with 9 bases between the two germline ends. This CDR3 contains 15 residues. Germline CDR1 is SGHTA and CDR2 is FQGNSA. Here the CDR3 reads CASSLSTENTGELFF. The DNA for the CDR3 is TGTGCCAGCAGCTTGAGTACAGAGAACACCGGGGAGCTGTTTTTT.

V is TRBV7-3 and J is TRBJ2-5, with TRBD2 identical over 8 bases. The ends lost 0 bases at V and 5 bases at J; junction bases unmatched: 5. CDR1 is SGHTA, CDR2 FQGTGA, per germline. There are 15 residues in the CDR3. In nucleotides, the CDR3 is TGTGCCAGCAGCTTAACCGGGACTAGTGCCGAGACCCAGTACTTC. Translating it yields CASSLTGTSAETQYF.

This clonotype occurred a few times. The chain has TRBV12-3 or TRBV12-4 and TRBJ1-2; no reliable D call. The CDR3 length is 13 residues. V lost 10 bases and J lost 6, with 18 bases in between. The CDR3 reads CATYPGQVNGYTF. The CDR3 region has the DNA TGTGCCACCTATCCGGGCCAAGTAAATGGCTACACCTTC.